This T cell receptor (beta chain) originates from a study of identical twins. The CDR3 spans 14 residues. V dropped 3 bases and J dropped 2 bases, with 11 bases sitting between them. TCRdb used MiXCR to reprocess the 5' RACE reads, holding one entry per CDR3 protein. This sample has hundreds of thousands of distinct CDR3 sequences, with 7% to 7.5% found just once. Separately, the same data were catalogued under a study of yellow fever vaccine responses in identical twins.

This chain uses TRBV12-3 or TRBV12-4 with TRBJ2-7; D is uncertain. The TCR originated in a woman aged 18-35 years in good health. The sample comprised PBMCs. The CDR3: CASSFFADAYEQYF. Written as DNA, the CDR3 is TGTGCCAGCAGTTTTTTCGCAGACGCCTACGAGCAGTACTTC.